This T cell receptor beta chain was captured in a study of blood T cells in healthy people across ages. The table lists this clonotype with a few counts. No antigen is known for it. A second PCR of 7 to 11 cycles used a sample-barcoded 5' primer and a J-beta primer mix. Each of the cDNA molecules was tagged by a template-switch adaptor with 12 random nucleotides. TCRdb used MiXCR to reprocess the 5' RACE reads, holding one entry per CDR3 protein. Here the sample spans roughly 680,000 distinct CDR3 sequences, more than 20% being singletons. Trimming removed 6 bases from V and 2 bases from J; junction bases left unmatched: 25. The CDR3 spans 21 residues. General study points: Estimates of total diversity, which came from one million sequenced T cells, were considered to be underestimates. Older age went with lower TCR beta diversity per million T cells, in a roughly linear way.

This chain links TRBV12-3 or TRBV12-4 with TRBJ2-3; 8 nucleotides align to TRBD2. Sequenced material: blood. This receptor was identified in an older man in good health. CDR3 amino acids: CASSPPTLREGPNIHTDTQYF. CDR3 DNA sequence: TGTGCCAGCAGCCCCCCCACCTTACGGGAGGGCCCCAACATTCACACAGATACGCAGTATTTT.